This T cell receptor beta chain was identified during a study of T cells in localized non-small cell lung cancer. The table came from immunoSEQ multiplex PCR; TCRdb's copy has only in-frame clones and leaves some out. The table records about 48,000 clones, about 80% of them present only once. The study's findings and limits: In adjacent lung, a median around 50 of the top 100 tumor clones were found. Uninvolved nearby lung showed the greatest T cell clonality, exceeding that found in tumor. Heterogeneity is still possible, as just one tumor region was sequenced.

A single count supports this clone. The antigen remains unidentified. The CDR3 loop spans 14 amino acids. Trimming left V 2 bases short and J 6 bases short, with 11 bases between. Per the germline V gene, CDR1 is MNHEY and CDR2 is SVGAGI. The TCR comes from a man aged 40 to 75 with stage I squamous cell lung carcinoma. Material: peripheral blood, obtained before any cancer treatment. The J gene is TRBJ1-5, the V gene TRBV6-5, with no clear D. CDR3 sequence reads: CASSYKGGGQPQHF. The CDR3 DNA reads TGTGCCAGCAGTTACAAGGGCGGAGGTCAGCCCCAGCATTTT.